A selection of T cell receptor beta chains follows, all from one sample in a study of T cells in Graves' hyperthyroidism and ophthalmopathy. TCRdb redid the calling of the multiplex PCR reads with MiXCR, one entry per CDR3 protein. The profile covers roughly 96,000 distinct CDR3 sequences, with roughly 49% appearing a single time and 27% taken by the ten largest. Sample: blood. Every receptor here comes from a woman aged 40 to 49 with Graves' hyperthyroidism. The CDR3 runs from the conserved cysteine through the conserved F or W. Each record gives: CDR3 length, J gene, V gene, D gene, CDR3 protein. The D gene is left open where the match is weak.

17,TRBJ1-5,TRBV11-1,TRBD1,CASSLLSGQGPNQPQHF
12,TRBJ2-7,TRBV20-1,.,CSAQTTTYEQYF
15,TRBJ2-6,TRBV7-3,.,CASSLGISGANVLTF
14,TRBJ1-2,TRBV4-1,TRBD1,CASSQQGASYGYTF
14,TRBJ2-2,TRBV29-1,TRBD2,CSVGGTGNTGELFF
13,TRBJ1-4,TRBV5-1,TRBD1,CASRSGTAEKLFF
14,TRBJ1-1,TRBV25-1,.,CARLGVGGNTEAFF
13,TRBJ2-7,TRBV7-9,.,CASSLRIAYEQYF
17,TRBJ1-3,TRBV7-2,.,CASSFPLRATPGNTIYF
14,TRBJ2-7,TRBV7-3,.,CASSSKGPASEQYF
16,TRBJ1-5,TRBV6-1,.,CASSRGRANGNQPQHF
10,TRBJ2-5,TRBV20-1,TRBD2,CSGGRETQYF
15,TRBJ1-4,TRBV2,TRBD1,CAISPGGDRDEKLFF
12,TRBJ1-5,TRBV7-2,.,CASSQWDQPQHF
13,TRBJ1-5,TRBV2,.,CASSAGGSETQHF
16,TRBJ1-1,TRBV7-9,.,CASSQEWSGGRTEAFF
14,TRBJ1-6,TRBV9,.,CASSPRQADSPLHF
13,TRBJ1-1,TRBV7-3,.,CASSLRGGTEAFF
15,TRBJ1-6,TRBV10-3,TRBD1,CAISELYRGRSPLHF
14,TRBJ2-5,TRBV25-1,.,CASDVRQRQETQYF
15,TRBJ1-6,TRBV7-9,.,CASQRETLDNSPLHF
16,TRBJ2-7,TRBV6-5,.,CATHFEGVGNPWEQYF
14,TRBJ1-2,TRBV5-1,.,CASSPDPGDYGYTF
18,TRBJ1-2,TRBV15,.,CATSRDASSHQQIYGYTF
15,TRBJ1-4,TRBV2,.,CASSLPRATNEKLFF
15,TRBJ1-2,TRBV10-3,TRBD1,CASSATGRLHYGYTF
16,TRBJ2-7,TRBV5-1,TRBD1,CASSNVRQGSSYEQYF
18,TRBJ1-5,TRBV2,TRBD1,CASSYCPDRGLQCQPQHF
14,TRBJ1-2,TRBV12-3/TRBV12-4,.,CASSLVPRQDGHTF
15,TRBJ2-2,TRBV7-9,TRBD2,CASSRGLVSTGELFF
14,TRBJ2-7,TRBV9,TRBD2,CASSTGRDSYEQYF
14,TRBJ1-1,TRBV5-8,.,CASSPGRINTEAFF
14,TRBJ1-4,TRBV7-8,TRBD1,CATSAGTGNEKLFF
14,TRBJ2-5,TRBV7-9,.,CASSLMGVGETQYF
15,TRBJ2-5,TRBV7-9,.,CASSSFGRGEETQYF
12,TRBJ2-7,TRBV5-1,.,CASSLDGYEQYF
11,TRBJ2-5,TRBV29-1,TRBD1,CSVQGEETQYF
12,TRBJ1-4,TRBV7-9,TRBD1,CASSLGDSKLFF
14,TRBJ2-5,TRBV12-3/TRBV12-4,TRBD2,CASSLHLAEETQYF
16,TRBJ1-5,TRBV25-1,TRBD1,CASSDRDSASNQPQHF
14,TRBJ1-2,TRBV25-1,TRBD1,CASSRAGGYYGYTF
13,TRBJ1-5,TRBV7-9,.,CASSSIGGQPQHF
13,TRBJ1-1,TRBV6-1,.,CASSALDRTEAFF